This T cell receptor (beta chain) was sequenced for a study of T cell responses to AZD1222 COVID-19 vaccine. As regards this clone: The antigen remains undetermined.

Overall study findings and caveats: The study reported that nearly half of spike-specific TCRs target unmutated variant regions.

The CDR3 has 13 residues. V lost 2 bases and J 8 bases, leaving 12 bases between the germline ends. Looked up from germline, CDR1 is LGHNT and CDR2 is FRNRAP. Profiling relied on immunoSEQ multiplex PCR, and the TCRdb table lists in-frame clones only, not all of them. The data hold about 140,000 clones, with roughly 90% observed a single time. The sequence came from an adult in good health. Sequencing was performed on peripheral blood, taken on day 0 of AZD1222 vaccination. The chain links TRBV12-5 to TRBJ1-1; D is unclear. CDR3 sequence reads: CASGLPGAGEAFF. As DNA, the CDR3 is TGTGCTAGTGGTTTGCCGGGCGCTGGGGAAGCTTTCTTT.